A single sample is the source of the 22 T cell receptor beta chains below, sequenced in a study of blood T cell repertoires in COVID-19. Libraries were prepared by immunoSEQ multiplex PCR; TCRdb keeps only in-frame clonotypes and omits some of them. This table has some 330,000 clones, over 75% appearing once. Sequencing input: PBMCs or T cells enriched from blood (not recorded which). The receptors stem from a man between 40 and 49 years old in a cohort exposed to, infected with or recovered from COVID-19 (not recorded which).

This clone has only a few counts. This chain joins TRBV7-9 and TRBJ1-5, with D possibly matching TRBD1 (5 bases). The CDR3 consists of 14 residues. Germline assignment: CDR1 SEHNR and CDR2 FQNEAQ (reference sequence). V was pared by 5 bases and J by 6 bases, with 14 bases between. The CDR3 is CASSPAGRSQPQHF. In nucleotides, the CDR3 is TGTGCCAGCAGCCCTGCGGGGCGAAGTCAGCCCCAGCATTTT.

The chain couples TRBV20-1 to TRBJ2-7; 12 nucleotides agree with TRBD2. CDR1 is DFQATT and CDR2 is SNEGSKA in the germline V gene (reference sequence). CDR3 size: 15 residues. J was trimmed by 4 bases and V by 3 bases; bases with no gene match: 7. CDR3 protein: CSASGGTSGFYEQYF. Written as DNA, the CDR3 is TGCAGTGCTAGTGGAGGGACTAGCGGGTTTTACGAGCAGTACTTC.

V is TRBV25-1 and J is TRBJ2-5; 7 bases are shared with TRBD2. The ends lost 4 bases at V and 5 bases at J; junction bases unmatched: 7. CDR1 and CDR2 (germline): MGHDK, SYGVNS. The CDR3 loop spans 14 amino acids. DNA of the CDR3: TGTGCCAGCAGTGTCCAGCGGGGAGGGGAGACCCAGTACTTC. It yields the protein CASSVQRGGETQYF.

The V call is TRBV28, the J call TRBJ2-1; TRBD2 aligns across 9 bases. V trimming: 6 bases; J trimming: 6 bases; junction bases outside the gene matches: 15. This CDR3 is built from 17 residues. Germline CDR1 and CDR2: MDHEN and SYDVKM. In DNA form, the CDR3 reads TGTGCCAGCAGGCCGACGGCAGGGTTACTAGCGGGCAATGAGCAGTTCTTC. Translation: CASRPTAGLLAGNEQFF.

DNA for the CDR3: TGTGCCAGCAGCCCGACAGGTTTTGGGGCCCTCGAGCAGTACTTC. Translating it yields CASSPTGFGALEQYF. The V and J genes are TRBV14 and TRBJ2-7; D is possibly TRBD1 (6 bases). Trimming shortened V by 4 bases and J by 6 bases, and 19 bases separated the two germline ends. The CDR3 covers 15 residues. CDR1 and CDR2 (germline): SGHDN, FVKESK.

This clone was detected once. The chain carries TRBV7-9 and TRBJ2-5, with 7 bases that match TRBD2. V dropped 1 base and J dropped 2; count of bases not matched to a gene: 4. Germline CDR1 reads SEHNR; CDR2 reads FQNEAQ (reference sequence). The CDR3 has 15 residues. The CDR3 coding sequence is TGTGCCAGCAGCTTAGGCATGGGGGGGCAAGAGACCCAGTACTTC. This encodes CASSLGMGGQETQYF. The full variable domain, in which reference TRBV7-9 and TRBJ2-5 provide the parts outside the CDR3, is DTGVSQNPRHKITKRGQNVTFRCDPISEHNRLYWYRQTLGQGPEFLTYFQNEAQLEKSRLLSDRFSAERPKGSFSTLEIQRTEQGDSAMYLCASSLGMGGQETQYFGPGTRLLVL.

The chain couples TRBV11-3 to TRBJ1-1; TRBD1 matches at 10 bases. CDR3 size: 16 residues. With 4 bases clipped from V and 2 bases from J, the junction kept 7 bases outside the gene matches. Looked up from germline, CDR1 is SGHNT and CDR2 is YENEEA. The CDR3 loop reads CASSSSGTGDNTEAFF. The DNA of the CDR3 is TGTGCCAGCAGCTCTTCCGGGACAGGGGATAACACTGAAGCTTTCTTT. The full variable domain, in which reference TRBV11-3 and TRBJ1-1 provide the parts outside the CDR3, is EAGVVQSPRYKIIEKKQPVAFWCNPISGHNTLYWYLQNLGQGPELLIRYENEEAVDDSQLPKDRFSAERLKGVDSTLKIQPAELGDSAVYLCASSSSGTGDNTEAFFGQGTRLTVV.

The chain combines TRBV5-1 with TRBJ2-1, with a weak D call TRBD1 (5 bases). The CDR3 runs 16 residues. The V end lost 1 base, the J end lost 5 bases, and 16 bases lay between the germline ends. Germline CDR1 is SGHRS and CDR2 is YFSETQ. CDR3 in DNA: TGCGCCAGCAGCTTGTCCTCAGGGCAGATTAACAATGAGCAGTTCTTC. It specifies CASSLSSGQINNEQFF.

V is TRBV3-1 (or the pseudogene TRBV3-2) and J is TRBJ1-4; D not certain. Germline loops: CDR1 LGHDT, CDR2 YNNKEL (reference sequence). CDR3 size: 14 residues. The V and J ends lost 4 bases and 7 bases respectively, with 13 bases between them. CDR3 loop: CASSLRTEAEKLFF. CDR3 sequence (DNA): TGTGCCAGCAGCCTTCGGACGGAGGCTGAAAAACTGTTTTTT.

The CDR3 reads CASSKGLAYSTDTQYF. CDR3 DNA: TGTGCCAGCAGCAAAGGACTGGCCTATAGCACAGATACGCAGTATTTT. The chain carries TRBV11-3 and TRBJ2-3; tentative D call: TRBD2 (5 bases). The germline CDR1 and CDR2 sequences are SGHNT and YENEEA. This CDR3 has 16 residues. V was pared by 5 bases and J by 0 bases, with 15 bases between.

V and J are TRBV18 and TRBJ1-2; D may be TRBD1 (6 bases). Trimming removed 2 bases from V and 3 bases from J, with 10 bases in between. The CDR3 covers 14 residues. Germline V gene sequence: CDR1 KGHSH, CDR2 LQKENI. CDR3 sequence reads: CASSPLNRDYGYTF. The DNA for the CDR3 is TGTGCCAGCTCACCATTGAACAGGGACTATGGCTACACCTTC.

J is TRBJ1-3 and V is TRBV28, with 7 bases lining up with TRBD1. Per the germline V gene, CDR1 is MDHEN and CDR2 is SYDVKM. The V and J ends lost 5 bases and 0 bases, in that order; junction bases with no gene match: 7. This CDR3 is 16 amino acids long. Here the CDR3 reads CASSRTGTASGNTIYF. The CDR3 nucleotides read TGTGCCAGCAGTAGAACCGGGACAGCCTCTGGAAACACCATATATTTT.

The chain recombines TRBV6-5 with TRBJ1-1, with a tentative D call TRBD1 (6 bases). Trimming removed 6 bases from V and 0 bases from J, with 11 bases in between. The CDR3 has 14 amino acids. Germline CDR1 and CDR2: MNHEY and SVGAGI. This CDR3 is CASSKTGMNTEAFF. The CDR3, as DNA: TGTGCCAGCAGCAAAACAGGGATGAACACTGAAGCTTTCTTT.

The chain links TRBV30 to TRBJ2-3; D possibly corresponds to TRBD2 (6 bases). V gave up 0 bases and J gave up 3 bases, with 13 bases separating them. Germline V gene lookup returns CDR1 GTSNPN and CDR2 SVGIG (reference sequence). The CDR3 totals 15 residues. Here the CDR3 DNA reads TGTGCCTGGAGTGTACGGGTCGGGAGTACAGATACGCAGTATTTT. As protein: CAWSVRVGSTDTQYF. The full variable domain, with the rest looked up from reference TRBV30 and TRBJ2-3, is SQTIHQWPATLVQPVGSPLSLECTVEGTSNPNLYWYRQAAGRGLQLLFYSVGIGQISSEVPQNLSASRPQDRQFILSSKKLLLSDSGFYLCAWSVRVGSTDTQYFGPGTRLTVL.

This clone was seen a single time. This chain links TRBV19 with TRBJ1-5, with TRBD1 as a possible D gene (5 bases). The CDR3 length is 15 residues. Trimming pared 0 bases from V and 7 bases from J, leaving 13 bases between. In germline, CDR1 is LNHDA, CDR2 SQIVND (reference sequence). The CDR3 DNA is TGTGCCAGTAGTATAGATAGCGGGGCTATGCAGCCCCAGCATTTT. Translating it yields CASSIDSGAMQPQHF.

This clone was seen ten or more times. The chain uses TRBV5-6 and TRBJ2-7; D ambiguous. Germline V gives CDR1 SGHDT, CDR2 YYEEEE. The CDR3 covers 14 residues. Trimming took off 4 bases at V and 3 bases at J, with 14 bases between the two ends. As DNA, the CDR3 is TGTGCCAGCAGCCTAGGAGAGTCGGGCTACGAGCAGTACTTC. Amino acids: CASSLGESGYEQYF.

The chain links TRBV10-1 to TRBJ1-2, with no clear D. CDR1 is WNHNN, CDR2 SYGVQD, per germline (reference sequence). This CDR3 is built from 15 residues. The V and J ends lost 1 base and 0 bases respectively, with 9 bases between them. The DNA of the CDR3 is TGCGCCAGCAGTGAGTATTCCCGGTCTAACTATGGCTACACCTTC. As protein: CASSEYSRSNYGYTF.

The chain carries TRBV9 and TRBJ2-7; 8 bases agree with TRBD2. CDR1 is SGDLS and CDR2 is YYNGEE in the germline V gene. V lost 0 bases, J lost 3 bases, and 2 bases stayed unmatched. The length of the CDR3 is 14 residues. CDR3 nucleotides: TGTGCCAGCAGCGTAGCTACTAGCGGCTACGAGCAGTACTTC. Translated, it gives CASSVATSGYEQYF.

V is TRBV28 and J is TRBJ1-2; D not resolved. V dropped 3 bases and J dropped 2 bases, with 13 bases sitting between them. CDR1 is MDHEN, CDR2 SYDVKM, per germline. The CDR3 runs 15 residues. This CDR3 reads CASSFRGTINYGYTF. The DNA of the CDR3 is TGTGCCAGCAGTTTTCGGGGAACCATCAACTATGGCTACACCTTC.

This clone was counted at least ten times. This chain links TRBV5-1 with TRBJ1-2; 8 bases match TRBD1. Trimming removed 0 bases from V and 8 bases from J; junction bases left unmatched: 9. This CDR3 contains 15 residues. CDR1 is SGHRS and CDR2 is YFSETQ in the germline V gene. The CDR3 loop reads CASSLAPTGEGGYTF. CDR3 bases: TGCGCCAGCAGCTTGGCCCCGACAGGGGAAGGGGGCTACACCTTC.

The chain recombines TRBV27 with TRBJ2-1; TRBD2 agrees at 10 bases. In germline, CDR1 is MNHEY, CDR2 SMNVEV (reference sequence). There are 15 residues in the CDR3. The ends lost 6 bases at V and 8 bases at J; junction bases unmatched: 10. CDR3 coding DNA: TGTGCCAGCAGGCCTCTAGCGGGGGTGGCAGATGAGCAGTTCTTC. Translated, it gives CASRPLAGVADEQFF.

The rearrangement links TRBV11-2 to TRBJ1-3; no clear D. Germline V CDR1 and CDR2: SGHAT, FQNNGV. The CDR3 loop spans 15 amino acids. Trimming removed 4 bases from V and 3 bases from J, with 13 bases in between. For the CDR3, the DNA is TGTGCCAGCAGCTCCCTCCTAACTTTTGGAAACACCATATATTTT. It specifies CASSSLLTFGNTIYF.